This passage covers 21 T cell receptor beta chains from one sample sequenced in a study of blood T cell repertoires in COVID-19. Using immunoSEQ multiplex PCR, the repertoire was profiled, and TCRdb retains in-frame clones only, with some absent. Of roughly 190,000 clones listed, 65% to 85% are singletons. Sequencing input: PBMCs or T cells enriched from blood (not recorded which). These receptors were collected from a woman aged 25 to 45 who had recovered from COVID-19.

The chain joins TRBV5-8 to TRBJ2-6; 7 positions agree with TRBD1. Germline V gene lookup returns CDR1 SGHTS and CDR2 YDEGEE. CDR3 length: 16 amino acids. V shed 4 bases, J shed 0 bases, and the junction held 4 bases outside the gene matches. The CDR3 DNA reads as TGTGCCAGCAGCGACTCAGGGGGCTCTGGGGCCAACGTCCTGACTTTC. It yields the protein CASSDSGGSGANVLTF.

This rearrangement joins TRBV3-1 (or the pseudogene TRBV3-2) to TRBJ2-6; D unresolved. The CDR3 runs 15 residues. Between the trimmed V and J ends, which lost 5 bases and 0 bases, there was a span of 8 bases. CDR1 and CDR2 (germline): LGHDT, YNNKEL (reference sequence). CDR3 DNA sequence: TGTGCCAGCAGCTTACAGTCCTCTGGGGCCAACGTCCTGACTTTC. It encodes CASSLQSSGANVLTF.

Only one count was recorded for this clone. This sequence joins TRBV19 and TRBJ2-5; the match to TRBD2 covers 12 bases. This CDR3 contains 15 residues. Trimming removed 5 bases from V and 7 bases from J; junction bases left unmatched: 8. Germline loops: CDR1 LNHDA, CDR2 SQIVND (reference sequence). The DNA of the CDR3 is TGTGCCAGTAGTCGTGCGCGGACTAGCGGGGCGACCCAGTACTTC. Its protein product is CASSRARTSGATQYF.

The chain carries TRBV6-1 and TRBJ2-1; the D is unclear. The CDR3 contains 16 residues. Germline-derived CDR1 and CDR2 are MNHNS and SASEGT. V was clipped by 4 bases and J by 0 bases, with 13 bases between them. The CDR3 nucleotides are TGTGCCAGCAGTGGCCTGACTCACCGCTCCTACAATGAGCAGTTCTTC. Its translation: CASSGLTHRSYNEQFF.

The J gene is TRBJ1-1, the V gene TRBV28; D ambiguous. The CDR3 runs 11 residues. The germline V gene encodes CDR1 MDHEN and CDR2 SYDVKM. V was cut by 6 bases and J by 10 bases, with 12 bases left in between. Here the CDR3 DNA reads TGTGCCAGCAGGGCAATCGGAGGAGCTTTCTTT. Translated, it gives CASRAIGGAFF.

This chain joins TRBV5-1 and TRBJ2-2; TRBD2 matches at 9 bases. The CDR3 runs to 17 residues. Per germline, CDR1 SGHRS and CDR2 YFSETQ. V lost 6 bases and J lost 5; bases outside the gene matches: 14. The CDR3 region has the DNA TGCGCCAGCACACCCCTGGCGGGGGGGCTGGGGACCGGGGAGCTGTTTTTT. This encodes CASTPLAGGLGTGELFF.

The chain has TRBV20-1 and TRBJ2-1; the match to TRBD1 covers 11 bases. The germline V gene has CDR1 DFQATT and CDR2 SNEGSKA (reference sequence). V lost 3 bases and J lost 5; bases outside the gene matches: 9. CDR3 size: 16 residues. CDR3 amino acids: CSASYPGQGADNEQFF. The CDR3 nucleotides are TGCAGTGCTAGTTACCCCGGACAGGGGGCGGACAATGAGCAGTTCTTC.

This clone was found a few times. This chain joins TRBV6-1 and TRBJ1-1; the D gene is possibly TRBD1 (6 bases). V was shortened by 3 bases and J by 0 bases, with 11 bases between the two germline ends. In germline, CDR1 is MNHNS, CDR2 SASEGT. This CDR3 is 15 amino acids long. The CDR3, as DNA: TGTGCCAGCAGTGAGAAACAGGGATTGAACACTGAAGCTTTCTTT. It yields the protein CASSEKQGLNTEAFF.

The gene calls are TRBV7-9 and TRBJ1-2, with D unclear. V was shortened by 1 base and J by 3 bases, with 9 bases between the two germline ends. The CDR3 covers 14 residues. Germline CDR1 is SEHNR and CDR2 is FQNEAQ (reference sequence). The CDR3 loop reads CASSLGRQYYGYTF. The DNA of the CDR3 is TGTGCCAGCAGCTTAGGGAGGCAGTACTATGGCTACACCTTC.

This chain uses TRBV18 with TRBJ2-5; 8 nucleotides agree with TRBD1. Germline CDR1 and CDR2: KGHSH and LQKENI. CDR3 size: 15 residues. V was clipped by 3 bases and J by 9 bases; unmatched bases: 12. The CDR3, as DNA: TGTGCCAGCTCACCGCCCGGGACAGGCGGGTTGGCCCAGTACTTC. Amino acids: CASSPPGTGGLAQYF.

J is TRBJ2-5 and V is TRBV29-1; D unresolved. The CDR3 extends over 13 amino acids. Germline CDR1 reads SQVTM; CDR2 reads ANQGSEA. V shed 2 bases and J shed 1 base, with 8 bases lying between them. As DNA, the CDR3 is TGCAGCGTTGAATGGCCATCCCAAGAGACCCAGTACTTC. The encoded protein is CSVEWPSQETQYF.

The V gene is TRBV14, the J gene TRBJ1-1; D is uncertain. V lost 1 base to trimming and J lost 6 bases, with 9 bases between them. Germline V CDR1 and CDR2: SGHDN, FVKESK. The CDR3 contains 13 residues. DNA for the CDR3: TGTGCCAGCAGCCAAGTAAGCCTAGCTGAAGCTTTCTTT. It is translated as CASSQVSLAEAFF.

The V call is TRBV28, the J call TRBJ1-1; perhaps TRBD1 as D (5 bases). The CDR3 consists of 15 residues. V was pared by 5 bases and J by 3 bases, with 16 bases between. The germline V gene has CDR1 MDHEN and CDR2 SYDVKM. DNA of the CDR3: TGTGCCAGCAGTCACTCAACTCTAGGGGACACTGAAGCTTTCTTT. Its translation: CASSHSTLGDTEAFF.

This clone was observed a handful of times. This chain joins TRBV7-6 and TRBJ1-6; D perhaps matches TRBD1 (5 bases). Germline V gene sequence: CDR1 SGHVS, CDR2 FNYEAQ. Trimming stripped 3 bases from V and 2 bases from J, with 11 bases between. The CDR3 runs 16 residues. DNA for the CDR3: TGTGCCAGCAGCTTCAGGGAACCAACCTATAATTCACCCCTCCACTTT. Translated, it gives CASSFREPTYNSPLHF.

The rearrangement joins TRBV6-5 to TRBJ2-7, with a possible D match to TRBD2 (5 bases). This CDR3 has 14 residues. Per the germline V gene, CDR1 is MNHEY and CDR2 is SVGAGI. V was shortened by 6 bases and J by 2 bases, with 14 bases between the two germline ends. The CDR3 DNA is TGTGCCAGCAGCCAGGCCGGGGAGCCCTACGAGCAGTACGTC. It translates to CASSQAGEPYEQYV.

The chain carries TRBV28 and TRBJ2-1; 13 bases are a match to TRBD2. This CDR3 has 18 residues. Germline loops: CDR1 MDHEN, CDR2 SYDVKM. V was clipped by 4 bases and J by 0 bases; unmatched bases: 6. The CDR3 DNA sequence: TGTGCCAGCAGTTCACCATGGACTAGCGGGAGCTCCTACAATGAGCAGTTCTTC. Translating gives CASSSPWTSGSSYNEQFF. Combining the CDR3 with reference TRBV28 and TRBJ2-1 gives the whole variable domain DVKVTQSSRYLVKRTGEKVFLECVQDMDHENMFWYRQDPGLGLRLIYFSYDVKMKEKGDIPEGYSVSREKKERFSLILESASTNQTSMYLCASSSPWTSGSSYNEQFFGPGTRLTVL.

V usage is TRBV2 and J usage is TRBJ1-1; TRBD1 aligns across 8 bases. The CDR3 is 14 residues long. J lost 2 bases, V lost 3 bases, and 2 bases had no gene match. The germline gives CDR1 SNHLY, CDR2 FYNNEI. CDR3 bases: TGTGCCAGCAGTGATGGACAGGGAAACACTGAAGCTTTCTTT. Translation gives CASSDGQGNTEAFF.

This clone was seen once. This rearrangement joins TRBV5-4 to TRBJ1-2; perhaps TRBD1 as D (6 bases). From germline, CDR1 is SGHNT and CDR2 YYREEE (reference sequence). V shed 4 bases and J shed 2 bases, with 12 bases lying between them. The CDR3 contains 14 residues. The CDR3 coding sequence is TGTGCCAGCAGCGCCATAGGACAGAACTATGGCTACACCTTC. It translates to CASSAIGQNYGYTF. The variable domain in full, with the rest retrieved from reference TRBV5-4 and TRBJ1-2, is ETGVTQSPTHLIKTRGQQVTLRCSSQSGHNTVSWYQQALGQGPQFIFQYYREEENGRGNFPPRFSGLQFPNYSSELNVNALELDDSALYLCASSAIGQNYGYTFGSGTRLTVV.

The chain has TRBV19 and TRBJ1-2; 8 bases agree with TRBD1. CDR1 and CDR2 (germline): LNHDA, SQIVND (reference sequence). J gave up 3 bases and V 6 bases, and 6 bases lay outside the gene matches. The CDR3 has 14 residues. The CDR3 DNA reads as TGTGCCAGTAGGGAGACAGGGGTGGACTATGGCTACACCTTC. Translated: CASRETGVDYGYTF. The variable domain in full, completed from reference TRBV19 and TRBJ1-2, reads DGGITQSPKYLFRKEGQNVTLSCEQNLNHDAMYWYRQDPGQGLRLIYYSQIVNDFQKGDIAEGYSVSREKKESFPLTVTSAQKNPTAFYLCASRETGVDYGYTFGSGTRLTVV.

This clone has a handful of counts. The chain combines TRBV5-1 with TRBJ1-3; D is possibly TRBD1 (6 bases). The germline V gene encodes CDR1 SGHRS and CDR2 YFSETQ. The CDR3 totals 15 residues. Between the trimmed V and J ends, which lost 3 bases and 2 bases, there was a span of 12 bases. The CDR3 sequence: CASSSAGGPGNTIYF. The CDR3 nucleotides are TGCGCCAGCAGCTCCGCGGGGGGGCCTGGAAACACCATATATTTT.

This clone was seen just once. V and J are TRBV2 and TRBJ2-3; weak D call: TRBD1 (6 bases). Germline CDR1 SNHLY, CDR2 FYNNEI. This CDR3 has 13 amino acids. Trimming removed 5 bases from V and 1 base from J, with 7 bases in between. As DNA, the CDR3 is TGTGCCAGCAGTTGGGGGCGCACAGATACGCAGTATTTT. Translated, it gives CASSWGRTDTQYF.